This T cell receptor beta chain was documented in a study of vaccination and CD4 T cells after COVID-19. An Oncomine TCR Beta short-read assay was used to sequence the DNA from cultured CD4+ T cells. TCRdb called the PCR reads again in MiXCR, with one record for every CDR3 protein. Seen here are some 12,000 distinct CDR3 sequences, approximately 55% observed once, and the top ten hold 22%. Documented treatment: roughly 11-day PBMC culture with coronavirus spike peptide pools or control peptides (ViraFEST assay). In germline, CDR1 is ENHRY, CDR2 SYGVKD. V lost 4 bases and J 6 bases, leaving 9 bases between the germline ends. CDR3 length: 12 residues. This clonotype has just one count. The target antigen is unknown.

The source is a human donor who had recovered from COVID-19. Sequenced input: CD4+ T cells from blood, cultured in vitro. The V and J genes are TRBV10-3 and TRBJ1-2; D not certain. As DNA, the CDR3 is TGTGCCATCAGTGGAAGCAAGGATGGCTACACCTTC. This sequence encodes CAISGSKDGYTF.